The count of the clone carrying this TCR beta chain is one. TCRdb's copy holds only in-frame clones and misses some; the assay was immunoSEQ multiplex PCR. Of about 98,000 clones detected, roughly 87% appear once; the ten largest clones hold 15% to 20%. This entry belongs to a study of blood T cell repertoires in COVID-19. The CDR3 contains 13 residues. Trimming cost V 9 bases and J 0 bases; bases outside gene matches: 1. Germline CDR1 is KGHDR and CDR2 is SFDVKD. The V and J genes are TRBV24-1 and TRBJ2-1, with 7 bases matching TRBD1. The sample was peripheral blood. This TCR came from a man older than 75 with acute or convalescent COVID-19. CDR3 nucleotides: TGTGCCACCTGGGACAGCTCCTACAATGAGCAGTTCTTC. Amino acid sequence: CATWDSSYNEQFF.